The rows below give T cell receptor beta chains drawn from one sample of a study of PD-L1 blockade in urothelial cancer. Produced via immunoSEQ multiplex PCR; TCRdb's table is partial and in-frame only. The sample holds some 60,000 clones; 86% are singletons and the top ten take less than 3.5%. Source: PBMCs, taken around atezolizumab (anti-PD-L1) treatment. The receptors here all came from a man between 50 and 59 years old with urothelial cancer. The CDR3 runs from the conserved cysteine through the conserved F or W. A D gene is named only where the DNA matches it firmly. Clone size appears in some rows only: once, few, many, or a class for an expanded clone.

cdr3_nt	cdr3_aa	clone_size	v_call	j_call	d_call
TGTGCCAGCAGTCTGGGGACAGCTCGAGGTTCGGAAGAGACCCAGTACTTC	CASSLGTARGSEETQYF	-	TRBV28	TRBJ2-5	TRBD1
TGCGCCAGCAGCTTAGCGGGAGAAATCTACAATGAGCAGTTCTTC	CASSLAGEIYNEQFF	-	TRBV5-1	TRBJ2-1	TRBD2
TGTGCCAGCAGCTTAGCACACGGGAACCAAGAGACCCAGTACTTC	CASSLAHGNQETQYF	-	TRBV7-8	TRBJ2-5	-
TGTGCCAGCAGAGACCCGACTGCCTCTGGCGAGCAGTACTTC	CASRDPTASGEQYF	-	TRBV2	TRBJ2-7	-
TGTGCCAGCACAACTAGTCCCCCAGATACGCAGTATTTT	CASTTSPPDTQYF	once	TRBV25-1	TRBJ2-3	-
TGCGCCAGCAGCCCCCAGACAGGGTACAATGAGCAGTTCTTC	CASSPQTGYNEQFF	-	TRBV5-1	TRBJ2-1	TRBD1
TGTGCCAGCAGTGACCCGCGAGACTTTGAAAATGAGCAGTTCTTC	CASSDPRDFENEQFF	-	TRBV2	TRBJ2-1	-
TGTGCCAGCAGGACAGGACTAGCGGGAGCCCGGCGGGATGAGCAGTTCTTC	CASRTGLAGARRDEQFF	-	TRBV11-2	TRBJ2-1	TRBD2
TGTGCCAGGCCGCGGAGTTGGGGGCTACAAAAACTGTTTTTT	CARPRSWGLQKLFF	-	TRBV21-1	TRBJ1-4	-
TGTGCCAGCAGTGCGGGGGGAGGCTCCTATAATTCACCCCTCCACTTT	CASSAGGGSYNSPLHF	-	TRBV2	TRBJ1-6	-
TGTGCCAGCAGCGGACAGCTCTACGAGCAGTACTTC	CASSGQLYEQYF	-	TRBV6-1	TRBJ2-7	-
TGTGCCAGCAGAACGGGGAATCAGCCCCAGCATTTT	CASRTGNQPQHF	-	TRBV6-5	TRBJ1-5	-
TGTGCCAGTAGTATAGATAGTATCCAGCCCCAGCATTTT	CASSIDSIQPQHF	-	TRBV19	TRBJ1-5	-
TGTGCCAGCACCCTTACCGGGGAGGGTAGTCGGACTGAAGCTTTCTTT	CASTLTGEGSRTEAFF	-	TRBV7-9	TRBJ1-1	-
TGTGCCAGCAGTTCCACAGGGGGGGGGTGGGATCAGCCCCAGCATTTT	CASSSTGGGWDQPQHF	few	TRBV27	TRBJ1-5	TRBD1
TGTGCCAGCAGCAATAGGACGAAGGGCGGACAGGGGGCGTCTGGGGCCAACGTCCTGACTTTC	CASSNRTKGGQGASGANVLTF	-	TRBV21-1	TRBJ2-6	-
TGCGCCAGCAGCGCGACTAGCGGACTGAACACCGGGGAGCTGTTTTTT	CASSATSGLNTGELFF	-	TRBV5-1	TRBJ2-2	TRBD2
TGTGCCAGCACTCTATCGAGAAACACAGATACGCAGTATTTT	CASTLSRNTDTQYF	-	TRBV27	TRBJ2-3	-
TGTGCCTGGAGTGTACGATGGGGGACAGGGAGGACTGGGGCCAACGTCCTGACTTTC	CAWSVRWGTGRTGANVLTF	-	TRBV30	TRBJ2-6	TRBD1
TGTGCCAGCAGCGCTTCGGGGGGAGGTACCACCGGGGAGCTGTTTTTT	CASSASGGGTTGELFF	-	TRBV9	TRBJ2-2	TRBD2
TGTGCCAGCAGCTCGACGGGCGTCAGGGGTGGAAACACCATATATTTT	CASSSTGVRGGNTIYF	-	TRBV9	TRBJ1-3	-
TGTGCCAGCAGTTCCCCCGGACAGAGGGGTATCTACGAGCAGTACTTC	CASSSPGQRGIYEQYF	-	TRBV28	TRBJ2-7	-
TGCGCCAGCAGCGGGGGAGGAGGGGATCAGCCCCAGCATTTT	CASSGGGGDQPQHF	-	TRBV5-1	TRBJ1-5	-
TGTGCCAGCAGGTCTTTTTGGGGGACTAGCACAGATACGCAGTATTTT	CASRSFWGTSTDTQYF	-	TRBV2	TRBJ2-3	-
TGCGCCAGCAAGTCTACAGGTGACAATGAGCAGTTCTTC	CASKSTGDNEQFF	few	TRBV5-1	TRBJ2-1	-
TGTGCCAGCAGCTCCCTCCTAGCGGGAGAGGGGGAGCTGTTTTTT	CASSSLLAGEGELFF	-	TRBV11-2	TRBJ2-2	TRBD2
TGTGCCAGCAGCATTAGCGGGATCTCCACAGATACGCAGTATTTT	CASSISGISTDTQYF	-	TRBV7-6	TRBJ2-3	TRBD2
TGTGCCAGCAGTCAGCGGCAGGGGCCGAACACCGGGGAGCTGTTTTTT	CASSQRQGPNTGELFF	-	TRBV11-3	TRBJ2-2	-
TGCAGCGTTCTTAGCGGAGTTGGGAACACCGGGGAGCTGTTTTTT	CSVLSGVGNTGELFF	-	TRBV29-1	TRBJ2-2	-
TGTGCCAGCAGTGGCGAAGCGGGAGGGGGAAACATTCAGTACTTC	CASSGEAGGGNIQYF	-	TRBV2	TRBJ2-4	TRBD2
TGTGCCAAAAAGGGGGAGACCCAGTACTTC	CAKKGETQYF	-	TRBV19	TRBJ2-5	-
TGTGCCAGCACCCCGCTAGCGGGGTCCTCTTGGGATGAGCAGTTCTTC	CASTPLAGSSWDEQFF	-	TRBV5-6	TRBJ2-1	TRBD2
TGTGCCAGCAGCGAGGGGGGACAGGTGAATTCACCCCTCCACTTT	CASSEGGQVNSPLHF	-	TRBV9	TRBJ1-6	TRBD1
TGTGCCAGCAGCGTAGGTAGTTCCTCACCCCTCCACTTT	CASSVGSSSPLHF	-	TRBV9	TRBJ1-6	-
TGCGCCAGCAGCCCAAATTACAATGAGCAGTTCTTC	CASSPNYNEQFF	-	TRBV5-1	TRBJ2-1	-
TGTGCCAGCAGCTACATGGTAGCGGGAAAATACGAGCAGTACTTC	CASSYMVAGKYEQYF	-	TRBV7-2	TRBJ2-7	TRBD2
TGCGCCAGCAGCTTGTTAGGGTGGACTAGCACAGATACGCAGTATTTT	CASSLLGWTSTDTQYF	-	TRBV5-1	TRBJ2-3	-
TGTGCCTGGAGTGTACGGTGGCGGAGGGAGGATGAGCAGTTCTTC	CAWSVRWRREDEQFF	-	TRBV30	TRBJ2-1	-
TGTGCCAGCAGCCCAACAGGGGCCGTGGGTAATGAGCAGTTCTTC	CASSPTGAVGNEQFF	-	TRBV9	TRBJ2-1	TRBD1
TGTGCCAGCAGTTACCTGGCAGGGGAGCCCTATGGCTACACCTTC	CASSYLAGEPYGYTF	-	TRBV6-5	TRBJ1-2	-
TGTGCCACCAGCAGAGGGACTAGCGGGAATTACAATGAGCAGTTCTTC	CATSRGTSGNYNEQFF	-	TRBV15	TRBJ2-1	TRBD2
TGTGCCAGCAGCACAAGGACAGGCGGGGAGCAGTACTTC	CASSTRTGGEQYF	-	TRBV5-5	TRBJ2-7	TRBD1
TGTGCCAGCGAAATTTTGGGTGCGGGGAATGAGCAGTTCTTC	CASEILGAGNEQFF	-	TRBV11-2	TRBJ2-1	-
TGTGCCAGCTCGCCCGGCGAGGGATGGGTAGCTTTCTTT	CASSPGEGWVAFF	-	TRBV18	TRBJ1-1	-